These 24 T cell receptor beta chains were sequenced from one sample in a study of T cells in Graves' hyperthyroidism and ophthalmopathy. RNA transcripts gave rise to amplified TCR beta CDR3 regions. RT-PCR in the first round (using the HTBI primer set) targeted the TCR CDR3. TCRdb re-derived calls from the multiplex PCR reads in MiXCR, one entry per CDR3 protein. The data contain about 130,000 distinct CDR3 sequences, around 21% of them singletons. Sequenced material: blood. Every receptor here comes from a woman aged 50 to 60 with Graves' hyperthyroidism that later progressed to Graves' ophthalmopathy.

This clonotype was seen repeatedly, ten times or more. The gene calls are TRBV30 and TRBJ1-1; weak D call: TRBD1 (5 bases). The ends were cut back, 4 bases at V and 3 bases at J, with 15 bases in the middle. The CDR3 is 14 amino acids. The germline V gene encodes CDR1 GTSNPN and CDR2 SVGIG (reference sequence). In DNA form, the CDR3 reads TGTGCCTGGAACCGACAGATAGCCGACACTGAAGCTTTCTTT. Its translation is CAWNRQIADTEAFF.

The chain couples TRBV27 to TRBJ2-7, with D unclear. V lost 4 bases and J lost 7, with 11 bases in between. The CDR3 consists of 12 residues. In germline, CDR1 is MNHEY, CDR2 SMNVEV (reference sequence). The CDR3 protein is CASSSTATEQYF. The DNA of the CDR3 is TGTGCCAGCAGTTCAACAGCTACGGAGCAGTACTTC.

The gene calls are TRBV19 and TRBJ2-2; D may be TRBD1 (6 bases). V shed 6 bases and J shed 4 bases, with 12 bases lying between them. This CDR3 has 14 amino acids. Germline V gene data show CDR1 as LNHDA and CDR2 as SQIVND (reference sequence). For the CDR3, the DNA is TGTGCCAGTAGCCCAGGGGTAATCACCGGGGAGCTGTTTTTT. Translated, it gives CASSPGVITGELFF.

This clonotype was detected many times. The V gene is TRBV28, the J gene TRBJ2-7, with TRBD1 identical over 8 bases. This CDR3 has 14 amino acids. Germline V lookup: CDR1 MDHEN, CDR2 SYDVKM. V was clipped by 6 bases and J by 3 bases; unmatched bases: 7. CDR3 coding DNA: TGTGCCAGCAGACGAGGGACAGGAGACTACGAGCAGTACTTC. As protein: CASRRGTGDYEQYF.

As for this clonotype: A much larger clone lies one base from this, so it may be a read error. The V and J genes are TRBV2 and TRBJ2-2; D is possibly TRBD1 or TRBD2 (5 bases each). There are 13 residues in the CDR3. Germline lookup yields CDR1 SNHLY and CDR2 FYNNEI. The chain's CDR3 is CASSDWGNGELSF. CDR3 nucleotide sequence: TGTGCCAGCAGTGATTGGGGGAACGGGGAGCTGTCTTTT.

The chain employs TRBV4-1 and TRBJ2-5; D remains ambiguous. The CDR3 is made up of 12 amino acids. V gave up 1 base and J gave up 5 bases, with 5 bases separating them. Germline V lookup: CDR1 MGHRA, CDR2 YSYEKL. CDR3 protein: CASSQGMETQYF. The DNA for the CDR3 is TGCGCCAGCAGCCAAGGAATGGAGACCCAGTACTTC.

The chain couples TRBV5-1 to TRBJ1-2; D unresolved. The CDR3 sequence is 14 residues long. V was shortened by 0 bases and J by 1 base, with 7 bases between the two germline ends. CDR1 and CDR2 from the germline V gene are SGHRS and YFSETQ. CDR3 region: CASSLETDNYGYTF. Written as DNA, the CDR3 is TGCGCCAGCAGCTTGGAAACAGATAACTATGGCTACACCTTC.

Only a few counts were recorded for this clonotype. The V and J genes are TRBV20-1 and TRBJ1-6, with 8 bases that match TRBD1. In germline, CDR1 is DFQATT, CDR2 SNEGSKA (reference sequence). The ends lost 3 bases at V and 9 bases at J; junction bases unmatched: 13. The CDR3 consists of 16 residues. CDR3 residues: CSARPDRDFYRSPLHF. The CDR3 DNA follows: TGCAGTGCTAGGCCGGACAGGGATTTTTATCGTTCACCCCTCCACTTT.

This clonotype has more than one count but fewer than ten. The CDR3 sequence: CASSGTSGGNNEQFF. The CDR3 DNA reads TGTGCCAGCAGCGGGACTAGCGGGGGGAACAATGAGCAGTTCTTC. V is TRBV11-2 and J is TRBJ2-1, with 15 bases fitting TRBD2. J lost 5 bases, V lost 5 bases, and 1 base had no gene match. The CDR3 contains 15 residues. Germline CDR1 and CDR2: SGHAT and FQNNGV.

The sample holds a few counts of this clonotype. The chain carries TRBV6-1 and TRBJ2-3; weak D call: TRBD2 (7 bases). The CDR3 has 14 amino acids. Trimming stripped 7 bases from V and 5 bases from J, with 16 bases between. In germline, CDR1 is MNHNS, CDR2 SASEGT. The CDR3: CASTTEGGGDTQYF. In DNA form, the CDR3 reads TGTGCCAGCACCACGGAGGGAGGGGGAGATACGCAGTATTTT.

This clonotype was picked up many times. The rearrangement joins TRBV19 to TRBJ1-5, with no clear D. The CDR3 consists of 14 residues. Germline-derived CDR1 and CDR2 are LNHDA and SQIVND (reference sequence). Trimming shortened V by 9 bases and J by 0 bases, and 12 bases separated the two germline ends. This CDR3 reads CASGRAYSNQPQHF. CDR3 DNA: TGTGCCAGCGGTAGGGCGTATAGCAATCAGCCCCAGCATTTT.

This clonotype was recorded many times. The J gene is TRBJ2-1, the V gene TRBV5-5; 12 nucleotides match TRBD2. The CDR3 covers 18 residues. Germline assignment: CDR1 SGHKS and CDR2 YYEKEE (reference sequence). V lost 0 bases to trimming and J lost 4 bases; unmatched junction nucleotides: 8. This CDR3 reads CASSLGLAGVNGYNEQFF. The DNA for the CDR3 is TGTGCCAGCAGCTTGGGACTAGCGGGAGTTAACGGGTACAATGAGCAGTTCTTC.

This clonotype was seen ten or more times. V is TRBV3-1 and J is TRBJ1-2; no clear D. V was clipped by 0 bases and J by 7 bases, with 12 bases between them. The CDR3 runs 14 residues. CDR1 and CDR2 (germline): LGHDT, YNNKEL (reference sequence). Written as DNA, the CDR3 is TGTGCCAGCAGCCAAGATCATGGGATCTCTGGCTACACCTTC. Protein product: CASSQDHGISGYTF.

This rearrangement joins TRBV12-3 or TRBV12-4 to TRBJ2-5; no firm D call. The CDR3 contains 14 residues. V dropped 7 bases and J dropped 1 base, with 13 bases sitting between them. The DNA for the CDR3 is TGTGCCAGCACCCCCAGGTTGGGCCAAGAGACCCAGTACTTC. As protein: CASTPRLGQETQYF.

Concerning this clonotype: The conserved final phenylalanine or tryptophan is absent from the CDR3, which likely points to a read error. Here the CDR3 DNA reads TGTGCCTGGAGGGCGGACAGGATCTTCTACGAGCAGTACCTC. Translation gives CAWRADRIFYEQYL. The rearrangement uses TRBV30 and TRBJ2-7, with 7 positions matching TRBD1. The CDR3 loop spans 14 amino acids. Germline lookup yields CDR1 GTSNPN and CDR2 SVGIG (reference sequence). V gave up 3 bases and J gave up 3 bases; unmatched junction bases: 8.

The chain carries TRBV2 and TRBJ1-2, with 7 positions matching TRBD1. The CDR3 totals 14 residues. The V gene end was trimmed by 3 bases and the J gene end by 4 bases; junction bases not matched to a gene: 5. Germline-derived CDR1 and CDR2 are SNHLY and FYNNEI. The CDR3: CASSEGRGIYGYTF. CDR3 DNA: TGTGCCAGCAGTGAGGGCAGGGGGATCTATGGCTACACCTTC.

This clonotype was observed at least ten times. This chain uses TRBV5-1 with TRBJ2-1; D possibly uses TRBD1 or TRBD2 (5 bases each). This CDR3 has 14 residues. The germline CDR1 and CDR2 sequences are SGHRS and YFSETQ. The V end lost 3 bases, the J end lost 1 base, and 8 bases lay between the germline ends. The CDR3 DNA sequence: TGCGCCAGCAGCTCCGAGGGGTCCTACAATGAGCAGTTCTTC. Protein product: CASSSEGSYNEQFF.

This clonotype was counted ten times or more. The chain has TRBV12-3 or TRBV12-4 and TRBJ1-5; TRBD1 might be the D (5 bases). This CDR3 is built from 15 residues. V shed 5 bases and J shed 2 bases, with 13 bases lying between them. This chain's CDR3 is CASSEITGGNQPQHF. CDR3 sequence (DNA): TGTGCCAGCAGTGAAATAACAGGTGGCAATCAGCCCCAGCATTTT.

V usage is TRBV29-1 and J usage is TRBJ1-2; 7 positions agree with TRBD1. Germline trimming cut 7 bases from V and 4 bases from J; bases unmatched to any gene: 9. The CDR3 totals 13 residues. The germline V gene encodes CDR1 SQVTM and CDR2 ANQGSEA. This chain's CDR3 is CSADSGTAYGYTF. Written as DNA, the CDR3 is TGCAGCGCTGACTCCGGGACAGCCTATGGCTACACCTTC.

This clonotype came up once. The V and J genes are TRBV24-1 and TRBJ2-1; 13 nucleotides agree with TRBD2. V lost 1 base and J lost 15; bases outside the gene matches: 23. Germline-derived CDR1 and CDR2 are KGHDR and SFDVKD. There are 20 residues in the CDR3. This CDR3 is CATSDFVRDGTSGRANPRFF. CDR3 sequence (DNA): TGTGCCACCAGTGATTTCGTGAGGGATGGAACTAGCGGGAGGGCCAACCCGAGGTTCTTC.

The chain employs TRBV6-1 and TRBJ1-2; D gene ambiguous. The CDR3 length is 12 residues. V lost 3 bases, J lost 4 bases, and 6 bases lay in between. CDR1 MNHNS and CDR2 SASEGT come from the germline V gene. The CDR3 bases are TGTGCCAGCAGTGACGGACCCTATGGCTACACCTTC. Translation: CASSDGPYGYTF.

The rearrangement links TRBV16 to TRBJ2-3, with TRBD2 matching over 10 bases. Trimming removed 0 bases from V and 2 bases from J; junction bases left unmatched: 5. CDR1 is KGHSY and CDR2 is FQNENV in the germline V gene. The CDR3 spans 17 residues. This CDR3 is CASSQSPSGSLTDTQYF. CDR3 DNA: TGTGCCAGCAGCCAATCCCCTAGCGGGAGTCTCACAGATACGCAGTATTTT.

This clonotype was detected ten times or more. V and J are TRBV3-1 and TRBJ1-2; the D gene is possibly TRBD1 (6 bases). V was trimmed by 8 bases and J by 2 bases, leaving 18 bases between them. Germline V lookup: CDR1 LGHDT, CDR2 YNNKEL (reference sequence). The CDR3 sequence is 15 residues long. Written as DNA, the CDR3 is TGTGCCAGCGGGGGCTTCGGGCTTGGCAACTATGGCTACACCTTC. Encoded protein: CASGGFGLGNYGYTF.

This clonotype was picked up a small number of times. The chain combines TRBV19 with TRBJ2-7; 9 bases align to TRBD2. Trimming removed 4 bases from V and 2 bases from J; junction bases left unmatched: 12. Germline V gene data show CDR1 as LNHDA and CDR2 as SQIVND (reference sequence). The CDR3 loop spans 17 amino acids. The CDR3 here is CASSTYYSGSFPYEQYF. Here the CDR3 DNA reads TGTGCCAGTAGTACATACTATAGCGGGAGTTTCCCCTACGAGCAGTACTTC.